What follows are 28 T cell receptor beta chains derived from one specimen sequenced in a study of T cell repertoires in cytomegalovirus infection. TCRdb reanalysed the reads using MiXCR and keeps one entry per CDR3 protein. The sample lists about 260,000 distinct CDR3 sequences; 12% to 15% were seen once. The sequenced material came from PBMCs. The receptors derive from a human donor in good health (CMV status not recorded). Some clones in this sample may be carry-over from other donors' samples.

This clonotype was seen at least ten times. This chain uses TRBV10-3 with TRBJ1-1; 7 positions agree with TRBD1. The CDR3 runs 14 residues. Per germline, CDR1 ENHRY and CDR2 SYGVKD. After removal of 2 bases from V and 7 bases from J, the junction contained 7 bases not matched to a gene. The CDR3 bases are TGTGCCATCAGTGAGGACAGGGACGTAGGTGAAGCTTTCTTT. It encodes CAISEDRDVGEAFF.

V usage is TRBV7-3 and J usage is TRBJ2-2, with D uncertain. Trimming shortened V by 4 bases and J by 5 bases, and 8 bases separated the two germline ends. The CDR3 extends over 13 amino acids. Looked up from germline, CDR1 is SGHTA and CDR2 is FQGTGA. The CDR3 spells CASSSGVTGELFF. Written as DNA, the CDR3 is TGTGCCAGCAGCTCAGGCGTGACCGGGGAGCTGTTTTTT.

A single count supports this clonotype. The V and J genes are TRBV6-2 or TRBV6-3 and TRBJ2-1; no reliable D call. Between the trimmed V and J ends, which lost 7 bases and 13 bases, there was a span of 8 bases. From germline, CDR1 is MNHEY and CDR2 SVGEGT. There are 9 residues in the CDR3. CDR3: CASNGDQFF. The CDR3 DNA is TGTGCCAGCAATGGGGATCAGTTCTTC.

The genes are TRBV29-1 and TRBJ2-3; 7 bases fit TRBD2. The V and J ends lost 2 bases and 1 base, in that order; junction bases with no gene match: 6. The CDR3 covers 15 residues. Germline CDR1 and CDR2: SQVTM and ANQGSEA. This CDR3 reads CSVEREGIGTDTQYF. The DNA for the CDR3 is TGCAGCGTTGAAAGGGAGGGGATAGGCACAGATACGCAGTATTTT.

This clonotype came up many times. The chain is built from TRBV7-2 and TRBJ2-3, with a weak D call TRBD2 (5 bases). Germline V gene data show CDR1 as SGHTA and CDR2 as FQGNSA. The CDR3 runs 17 residues. With 1 base removed from V and 5 bases from J, the gap between germline ends came to 19 bases. CDR3 amino acids: CASSLVFAGPGGDTQYF. The CDR3 DNA reads as TGTGCCAGCAGCTTAGTGTTCGCGGGTCCCGGAGGAGATACGCAGTATTTT.

This clonotype has at least ten counts. The rearrangement uses TRBV4-1 and TRBJ2-2; D is undetermined. This CDR3 is 12 amino acids long. Germline V gene sequence: CDR1 MGHRA, CDR2 YSYEKL. The V gene lost 3 bases and the J gene lost 6 bases, with 5 bases spanning the gap. This CDR3 is CASSHRSGELFF. CDR3 DNA sequence: TGCGCCAGCAGCCACCGATCCGGGGAGCTGTTTTTT.

The CDR3 here is CASSQVVGVETQYF. CDR3 sequence (DNA): TGCGCCAGCAGCCAAGTAGTGGGAGTTGAGACCCAGTACTTC. The chain couples TRBV4-1 to TRBJ2-5; TRBD2 might be the D (5 bases). Germline CDR1 and CDR2: MGHRA and YSYEKL. Trimming removed 1 base from V and 5 bases from J, with 11 bases in between. This CDR3 has 14 amino acids.

This clonotype was counted at least ten times. The genes are TRBV7-8 and TRBJ2-5; 7 positions agree with TRBD1. CDR3 length: 16 amino acids. Looked up from germline, CDR1 is SGHVS and CDR2 is FQNEAQ. The V and J ends lost 5 bases and 1 base, in that order; junction bases with no gene match: 10. The CDR3 coding sequence is TGTGCCAGCAGCCCCGTAGTCGGGACAGCCCAAGAGACCCAGTACTTC. It translates to CASSPVVGTAQETQYF. The complete variable domain, with remaining parts taken from reference TRBV7-8 and TRBJ2-5, reads GAGVSQSPRYKVAKRGQDVALRCDPISGHVSLFWYQQALGQGPEFLTYFQNEAQLDKSGLPSDRFFAERPEGSVSTLKIQRTQQEDSAVYLCASSPVVGTAQETQYFGPGTRLLVL.

This clonotype was picked up many times. J is TRBJ2-3 and V is TRBV7-2; 11 bases agree with TRBD1. Trimming cost V 6 bases and J 6 bases; bases outside gene matches: 11. From germline, CDR1 is SGHTA and CDR2 FQGNSA. CDR3 length: 16 amino acids. The CDR3 DNA reads TGTGCCAGCAGATTCCTGGACAGGGGGCTTGGGGATACGCAGTATTTT. Its protein product is CASRFLDRGLGDTQYF.

V gene TRBV27 combines with J gene TRBJ2-2; D remains unclear. With 6 bases removed from V and 4 bases from J, the gap between germline ends came to 12 bases. The germline CDR1 and CDR2 sequences are MNHEY and SMNVEV (reference sequence). This CDR3 spans 14 amino acids. The CDR3 region is CASRSIGGTGELFF. CDR3 nucleotide sequence: TGTGCCAGCAGATCTATCGGTGGCACCGGGGAGCTGTTTTTT.

The sample holds a few counts of this clonotype. This chain joins TRBV20-1 and TRBJ1-5, with no clear D. V was shortened by 3 bases and J by 4 bases, with 13 bases between the two germline ends. This CDR3 region has 14 residues. From germline, CDR1 is DFQATT and CDR2 SNEGSKA (reference sequence). CDR3: CSASSWGRNQPQHF. The CDR3 bases are TGCAGTGCTAGTAGCTGGGGAAGGAATCAGCCCCAGCATTTT.

This clonotype was seen many times. The chain joins TRBV7-2 to TRBJ1-2, with a possible D match to TRBD1 (5 bases). The germline V gene has CDR1 SGHTA and CDR2 FQGNSA. Between the trimmed V and J ends, which lost 3 bases and 8 bases, there was a span of 19 bases. The CDR3 is made up of 15 amino acids. The CDR3 DNA sequence: TGTGCCAGCAGCTTGGGTCAGACAGCCCAGAGGGGCTACACCTTC. This encodes CASSLGQTAQRGYTF.

Written as DNA, the CDR3 is TGCAGTGCTAGAGACCCTAAGATCCCGCCCCAGCATTTT. Translated, it gives CSARDPKIPPQHF. This rearrangement joins TRBV20-1 to TRBJ1-5; D is uncertain. This CDR3 is 13 amino acids long. The germline V gene has CDR1 DFQATT and CDR2 SNEGSKA (reference sequence). V shed 0 bases and J shed 9 bases, with 12 bases lying between them.

This clonotype has more than one count but fewer than ten. The chain employs TRBV10-3 and TRBJ2-1, with TRBD2 matching over 9 bases. The CDR3 is 15 residues long. CDR1 is ENHRY, CDR2 SYGVKD, per germline. After removal of 2 bases from V and 9 bases from J, the junction contained 8 bases not matched to a gene. As DNA, the CDR3 is TGTGCCATCAGTGAGGAGGGACTAGCAGTCGGTGAGCAGTTCTTC. Its protein product is CAISEEGLAVGEQFF.

V is TRBV5-6 and J is TRBJ1-5; 9 bases map to TRBD1. V was pared by 4 bases and J by 1 base, with 6 bases of the junction left unmatched. Germline V gene data show CDR1 as SGHDT and CDR2 as YYEEEE. CDR3 length equals 16 residues. The CDR3 region is CASSPGTGKSNQPQHF. Written as DNA, the CDR3 is TGTGCCAGCAGCCCCGGGACAGGGAAGAGCAATCAGCCCCAGCATTTT. The whole variable domain, remainder taken from reference TRBV5-6 and TRBJ1-5, is DAGVTQSPTHLIKTRGQQVTLRCSPKSGHDTVSWYQQALGQGPQFIFQYYEEEERQRGNFPDRFSGHQFPNYSSELNVNALLLGDSALYLCASSPGTGKSNQPQHFGDGTRLSIL.

The gene calls are TRBV18 and TRBJ2-1; no reliable D call. Trimming took 4 bases from V and 6 from J, leaving 7 bases between them. CDR1 and CDR2 (germline): KGHSH, LQKENI. CDR3 size: 12 residues. The CDR3 DNA is TGTGCCAGCTCACAGGGTCTCAATGAGCAGTTCTTC. Translating it yields CASSQGLNEQFF.

This clonotype was picked up many times. The chain employs TRBV12-3 or TRBV12-4 and TRBJ1-3; tentative D call: TRBD1 (5 bases). This CDR3 comprises 16 residues. V was trimmed by 6 bases and J by 0 bases, leaving 15 bases between them. In DNA form, the CDR3 reads TGTGCCAGCAGCTTAATTAACAGGAACTCTGGAAACACCATATATTTT. This gives the protein CASSLINRNSGNTIYF.

The CDR3, as DNA: TGTGCCAGCAGCCGTGGACAGGGAAGCGTCGGGAATGAAAAACTGTTTTTT. Translating it yields CASSRGQGSVGNEKLFF. This chain links TRBV28 with TRBJ1-4; 8 nucleotides line up with TRBD1. This CDR3 region has 17 residues. Trimming took 6 bases from V and 5 from J; bases not matched to a gene: 14. The V gene's germline CDR1 is MDHEN and CDR2 SYDVKM.

This clonotype was seen at least ten times. This chain links TRBV6-6 with TRBJ2-1; a possible D gene is TRBD2 (6 bases). The CDR3 runs 15 residues. Germline CDR1 is MNHNY and CDR2 is SVGAGI (reference sequence). Deletions cut 0 bases from V and 0 bases from J, with 6 bases between. CDR3: CASSYSSGSYNEQFF. DNA of the CDR3: TGTGCCAGCAGTTACTCTAGCGGCTCCTACAATGAGCAGTTCTTC.

This clonotype turned up a few times. The rearrangement uses TRBV7-9 and TRBJ1-4; 9 bases fit TRBD1. This CDR3 is 15 amino acids long. Germline values: CDR1 SEHNR, CDR2 FQNEAQ (reference sequence). V was pared by 5 bases and J by 8 bases, with 9 bases of the junction left unmatched. CDR3 bases: TGTGCCAGCAGCAAAGGGGACAGGGAGTTCGAAAAACTGTTTTTT. It encodes CASSKGDREFEKLFF. The whole variable domain, filled in from reference TRBV7-9 and TRBJ1-4, reads DTGVSQNPRHKITKRGQNVTFRCDPISEHNRLYWYRQTLGQGPEFLTYFQNEAQLEKSRLLSDRFSAERPKGSFSTLEIQRTEQGDSAMYLCASSKGDREFEKLFFGSGTQLSVL.

This clonotype has only a few counts. The genes are TRBV7-3 and TRBJ2-1; 8 bases map to TRBD1. Germline V gene lookup returns CDR1 SGHTA and CDR2 FQGTGA. This CDR3 region has 14 residues. Germline trimming cut 5 bases from V and 6 bases from J; bases unmatched to any gene: 6. The chain's CDR3 is CASSPTGTGNEQFF. DNA for the CDR3: TGTGCCAGCAGCCCAACCGGGACAGGCAATGAGCAGTTCTTC. Based on the CDR3 plus reference TRBV7-3 and TRBJ2-1, the full variable domain is GAGVSQTPSNKVTEKGKYVELRCDPISGHTALYWYRQSLGQGPEFLIYFQGTGAADDSGLPNDRFFAVRPEGSVSTLKIQRTERGDSAVYLCASSPTGTGNEQFFGPGTRLTVL.

In this sample, this clonotype turned up many times. The chain joins TRBV7-6 to TRBJ1-6; D is possibly TRBD1 (5 bases). Trimming pared 4 bases from V and 4 bases from J, leaving 14 bases between. The CDR3 loop spans 16 amino acids. The germline gives CDR1 SGHVS, CDR2 FNYEAQ. CDR3 sequence reads: CASSSPGGRYNSPLHF. The DNA of the CDR3 is TGTGCCAGCAGCTCCCCGGGGGGGAGGTATAATTCACCCCTCCACTTT.

The rearrangement links TRBV3-1 to TRBJ2-7; D uncertain. V lost 4 bases, J lost 0 bases, and 13 bases lay in between. Germline CDR1 and CDR2: LGHDT and YNNKEL (reference sequence). This CDR3 comprises 15 residues. This CDR3 is CASSRVAASSYEQYF. The CDR3, as DNA: TGTGCCAGCAGCCGGGTTGCGGCGAGCTCCTACGAGCAGTACTTC.

This clonotype has a count of ten or more. This rearrangement joins TRBV11-2 to TRBJ2-7; D is unclear. The CDR3 is 15 residues long. V dropped 4 bases and J dropped 0 bases, with 13 bases sitting between them. Germline CDR1 is SGHAT and CDR2 is FQNNGV. For the CDR3, the DNA is TGTGCCAGCAGCTATCCGGGTGGCCGCTCCTACGAGCAGTACTTC. Translating gives CASSYPGGRSYEQYF. Together with reference TRBV11-2 and TRBJ2-7, the CDR3 gives the full variable domain: EAGVAQSPRYKIIEKRQSVAFWCNPISGHATLYWYQQILGQGPKLLIQFQNNGVVDDSQLPKDRFSAERLKGVDSTLKIQPAKLEDSAVYLCASSYPGGRSYEQYFGPGTRLTVT.

This clonotype was recorded at least ten times. CDR3: CASSEDSNYGYTF. The CDR3 nucleotides are TGTGCCAGCAGTGAGGACAGTAACTATGGCTACACCTTC. The chain has TRBV6-2 or TRBV6-3 and TRBJ1-2; D is possibly TRBD1 (6 bases). The CDR3 contains 13 residues. Trimming stripped 5 bases from V and 1 base from J, with 8 bases between. The V gene's germline CDR1 is MNHEY and CDR2 SVGEGT.

This clonotype has just a few counts. This rearrangement joins TRBV20-1 to TRBJ2-7; TRBD2 matches at 10 bases. CDR1 and CDR2 from the germline V gene are DFQATT and SNEGSKA (reference sequence). V lost 2 bases to trimming and J lost 3 bases; unmatched junction nucleotides: 7. This CDR3 is built from 15 residues. CDR3 DNA: TGCAGTGCTAGACCCTCTAGCGGGAGAATCTACGAGCAGTACTTC. Its protein is CSARPSSGRIYEQYF.

This clonotype was counted ten times or more. This rearrangement joins TRBV7-3 to TRBJ1-6; D gene ambiguous. In germline, CDR1 is SGHTA, CDR2 FQGTGA. Deletions cut 1 base from V and 6 bases from J, with 10 bases between. The CDR3 loop spans 15 amino acids. CDR3 nucleotide sequence: TGTGCCAGCAGCTTAAACAGCGTGGTTAATTCACCCCTCCACTTT. Translation gives CASSLNSVVNSPLHF.

The sample holds many counts of this clonotype. The CDR3 sequence: CASSFPPLAGAYNEQFF. CDR3 in DNA: TGTGCCAGCAGTTTCCCGCCACTAGCGGGGGCTTACAATGAGCAGTTCTTC. V and J are TRBV27 and TRBJ2-1, with 11 nucleotides matching TRBD2. Germline-derived CDR1 and CDR2 are MNHEY and SMNVEV (reference sequence). This CDR3 region has 17 residues. Losses at the gene ends were 3 bases for V and 4 bases for J; bases not matched to a gene: 8.